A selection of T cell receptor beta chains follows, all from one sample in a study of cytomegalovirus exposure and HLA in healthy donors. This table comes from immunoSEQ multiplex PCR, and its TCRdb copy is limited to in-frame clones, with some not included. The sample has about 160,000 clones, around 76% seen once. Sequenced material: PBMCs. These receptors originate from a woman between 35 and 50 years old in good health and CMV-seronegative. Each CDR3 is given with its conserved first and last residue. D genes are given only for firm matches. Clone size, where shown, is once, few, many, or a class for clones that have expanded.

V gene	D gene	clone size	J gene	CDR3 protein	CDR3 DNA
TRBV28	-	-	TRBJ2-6	CASTTTHPGANVLTF	TGTGCCAGCACCACAACCCACCCTGGGGCCAACGTCCTGACTTTC
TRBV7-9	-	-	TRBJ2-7	CASSPYYEQYF	TGTGCCAGCAGCCCTTACTACGAGCAGTACTTC
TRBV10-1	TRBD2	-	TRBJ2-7	CASSEIWEGSYEQYF	TGCGCCAGCAGTGAGATTTGGGAGGGATCCTACGAGCAGTACTTC
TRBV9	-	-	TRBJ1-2	CASSAALTVDYGYTF	TGTGCCAGCAGCGCCGCCTTGACAGTCGATTATGGCTACACCTTC
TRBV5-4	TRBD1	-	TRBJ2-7	CASSLMRTGASEDEQYF	TGTGCCAGCAGCCTGATGAGGACAGGGGCAAGTGAAGACGAGCAGTACTTC
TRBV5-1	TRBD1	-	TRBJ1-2	CASSQGQGDGYTF	TGCGCCAGCAGCCAGGGACAGGGCGATGGCTACACCTTC
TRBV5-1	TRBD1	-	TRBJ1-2	CASSLITGGSYGYTF	TGCGCCAGCAGCCTAATTACAGGGGGCAGCTATGGCTACACCTTC
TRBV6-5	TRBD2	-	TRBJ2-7	CASRSGGYEQYF	TGTGCCAGCAGAAGCGGGGGTTACGAGCAGTACTTC
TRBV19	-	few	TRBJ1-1	CASSIDTRNTEAFF	TGTGCCAGTAGTATCGACACCCGGAACACTGAAGCTTTCTTT
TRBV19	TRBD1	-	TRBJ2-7	CASSPGQGTHEQYF	TGTGCCAGTAGTCCGGGACAGGGAACCCACGAGCAGTACTTC
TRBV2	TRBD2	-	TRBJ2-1	CASRGDFSNEQFF	TGTGCCAGCCGGGGGGACTTTTCCAATGAGCAGTTCTTC
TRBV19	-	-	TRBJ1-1	CASASQGLKNTEAFF	TGTGCCAGCGCTTCCCAGGGGTTGAAGAACACTGAAGCTTTCTTT